This TCR beta chain was observed in a study of blood T cell repertoires in COVID-19. The wider study: Collection of acute and convalescent COVID-19 samples took place in the United States, Italy and Spain. Sources were T cells, B-cell-depleted T cells, or PBMCs; the material itself was cDNA or gDNA.

There are 14 residues in the CDR3. The V and J ends lost 5 bases and 5 bases respectively, with 15 bases between them. CDR1 LNHDA and CDR2 SQIVND come from the germline V gene (reference sequence). In the original workflow: The assay estimated nucleated cells by amplifying reference gene primers. Sequencing was performed with immunoSEQ multiplex PCR; in TCRdb, only in-frame clones are kept and a portion is missing. V and J calls and clone size are given by that table; D and trimming were obtained from the DNA. Of around 140,000 clones listed, 80% to 90% are singletons. The V gene is TRBV19, the J gene TRBJ1-1, with a weak D call TRBD1 (6 bases). The sequencing input was peripheral blood. This TCR derives from a woman aged 50 to 60 with acute or convalescent COVID-19. As DNA, the CDR3 is TGTGCCAGTAGTGTACAGGGAAGGTCTACTGAAGCTTTCTTT. Translated, it gives CASSVQGRSTEAFF.